This TCR beta chain was sequenced for a study of siplizumab effects on memory and regulatory T cells. Assays captured roughly 110,000 TCR templates per sample. TCRdb's table, derived via immunoSEQ multiplex PCR, lists solely in-frame clones and lacks some. The sample lists 70,000 or so clones; about 90% were seen once. Study-wide findings and caveats: An assignable naive or memory phenotype was lacking in roughly 75-95% of proliferating CD4+ or CD8+ clones.

A note on this clone: Its matching antigen is unknown.

Trimming stripped 0 bases from V and 1 base from J, with 15 bases between. The CDR3 spans 17 residues. Per the germline V gene, CDR1 is MRHNA and CDR2 is SNTAGT. Sequenced input: CD8+ T cells sorted from blood. The sequence derives from a human donor in good health. The chain has TRBV6-4 and TRBJ1-1, with D hard to call. The CDR3 nucleotides are TGTGCCAGCAGTGACTCTTTCGGTTCCACCGAGAACACTGAAGCTTTCTTT. Protein sequence: CASSDSFGSTENTEAFF.